This TCR beta chain was obtained from a study of blood T cell repertoires in COVID-19. Study-wide background: Donors in the United States, Italy and Spain gave samples during acute or convalescent COVID-19.

The data were produced by immunoSEQ multiplex PCR, yet TCRdb's version contains in-frame clones alone and is incomplete. This table holds just over 300,000 clones, under 90% found once. The receptor comes from a woman younger than 45 with COVID-19, enrolled during active disease. Sequencing was done on a sample of peripheral blood.

The CDR3 coding sequence is TGTGCCAGGAACAGGGGACGAGATACGCAGTATTTT. This encodes CARNRGRDTQYF. V gene TRBV6-5 combines with J gene TRBJ2-3, with 7 bases matching TRBD1. The V gene's germline CDR1 is MNHEY and CDR2 SVGAGI. V shed 9 bases and J 5 bases; nucleotides not matched to a gene: 5. The CDR3 loop spans 12 amino acids.